Listed here are 15 T cell receptor beta chains from one sample, sequenced in a study of shared clonotypes between healthy human individuals. Positive CCR7 selection of CD45RO-negative cells yielded the naive CD8 cells, and terminally differentiated effector memory CD45RA+ cells were excluded. Here immunoSEQ multiplex PCR was the method, and the copy in TCRdb shows in-frame clones only, minus some. Here the sample spans roughly 2 million clones, about 95% being singletons. Sequencing was performed on naive CD8+ T cells sorted from blood. The receptors originated from a man aged 18 to 29 in good health.

On this clone itself: Within the sample, other DNA sequences also encode this same CDR3. V usage is TRBV27 and J usage is TRBJ1-5; no firm D call. The ends were cut back, 3 bases at V and 4 bases at J, with 10 bases in the middle. Germline V gene lookup returns CDR1 MNHEY and CDR2 SMNVEV (reference sequence). The CDR3 totals 14 residues. DNA for the CDR3: TGTGCCAGCAGTTTGGGTGGGTCTAATCAGCCCCAGCATTTT. Its translation is CASSLGGSNQPQHF.

This sequence joins TRBV7-9 and TRBJ2-7; 14 bases fit TRBD2. The CDR3 is 16 amino acids. Germline CDR1 SEHNR, CDR2 FQNEAQ (reference sequence). The V segment lost 4 bases and the J segment 2 bases; nucleotides outside the gene matches: 4. The CDR3 sequence is CASSSTSGGVPYEQYF. The CDR3 nucleotides are TGTGCCAGCAGCTCGACTAGCGGGGGGGTACCCTACGAGCAGTACTTC.

The chain links TRBV30 to TRBJ1-1; TRBD1 aligns across 9 bases. V shed 0 bases and J 10 bases; nucleotides not matched to a gene: 3. CDR3 size: 12 residues. CDR1 and CDR2 (germline): GTSNPN, SVGIG (reference sequence). CDR3 coding DNA: TGTGCCTGGAGTGTACAGGGGGCGGTAGCTTTCTTT. This gives the protein CAWSVQGAVAFF.

The CDR3, as DNA: TGTGCCTGGAGTTACGGGACAGGGGTTCCCTACGAGCAGTACTTC. This translates into CAWSYGTGVPYEQYF. This chain joins TRBV30 and TRBJ2-7, with 10 bases fitting TRBD1. CDR3 size: 15 residues. Trimming removed 2 bases from V and 2 bases from J; junction bases left unmatched: 6. Germline V lookup: CDR1 GTSNPN, CDR2 SVGIG (reference sequence).

V gene TRBV9 combines with J gene TRBJ2-5, with 8 bases lining up with TRBD1. This CDR3 is built from 15 residues. V was pared by 4 bases and J by 4 bases, with 9 bases of the junction left unmatched. Germline assignment: CDR1 SGDLS and CDR2 YYNGEE. The DNA of the CDR3 is TGTGCCAGCAGCCCCGGACAGGGAGAAGGAGAGACCCAGTACTTC. This encodes CASSPGQGEGETQYF.

The rearrangement links TRBV7-9 to TRBJ2-7; D remains unclear. The CDR3 consists of 14 residues. The germline CDR1 and CDR2 sequences are SEHNR and FQNEAQ (reference sequence). V was trimmed by 1 base and J by 0 bases, leaving 7 bases between them. CDR3 loop: CASSLDDFSYEQYF. DNA for the CDR3: TGTGCCAGCAGCTTAGACGATTTCTCCTACGAGCAGTACTTC.

This clone was observed once. This sequence joins TRBV2 and TRBJ2-5; D unclear. The ends were cut back, 4 bases at V and 1 base at J, with 10 bases in the middle. The CDR3 has 14 residues. The germline V gene has CDR1 SNHLY and CDR2 FYNNEI. This CDR3 is CASSGPDGQETQYF. DNA of the CDR3: TGTGCCAGCAGTGGACCCGACGGCCAAGAGACCCAGTACTTC.

V gene TRBV5-1 combines with J gene TRBJ2-7, with D hard to call. This CDR3 comprises 13 residues. V dropped 5 bases and J dropped 5 bases, with 14 bases sitting between them. The germline gives CDR1 SGHRS, CDR2 YFSETQ. In DNA, the CDR3 is TGCGCCAGCAGTTTAAGCCCGCCGGACGAGCAGTACTTC. Its translation is CASSLSPPDEQYF.

The V and J genes are TRBV6-6 and TRBJ2-7; D remains ambiguous. The CDR3 has 15 amino acids. Trimming removed 0 bases from V and 2 bases from J, with 11 bases in between. Germline V gives CDR1 MNHNY, CDR2 SVGAGI (reference sequence). CDR3 protein: CASSYSVGNPYEQYF. CDR3 DNA: TGTGCCAGCAGTTACTCGGTGGGGAACCCCTACGAGCAGTACTTC.

This chain connects TRBV7-6 to TRBJ1-5, with D maybe TRBD1 (5 bases). The germline V and J ends were trimmed by 4 bases and 4 bases, with 11 bases remaining between them. The CDR3 is 14 amino acids. The germline V gene encodes CDR1 SGHVS and CDR2 FNYEAQ. The CDR3 loop reads CASSSGTDNQPQHF. CDR3 DNA: TGTGCCAGCAGCTCCGGGACTGATAATCAGCCCCAGCATTTT.

The V gene is TRBV7-9, the J gene TRBJ2-7, with TRBD1 as a possible D gene (5 bases). Trimming took 2 bases from V and 5 from J, leaving 13 bases between them. Germline CDR1 reads SEHNR; CDR2 reads FQNEAQ (reference sequence). There are 14 residues in the CDR3. CDR3 region: CASSLSQGVHEQYF. Written as DNA, the CDR3 is TGTGCCAGCAGCTTAAGCCAAGGGGTCCACGAGCAGTACTTC.

This chain connects TRBV6-1 to TRBJ2-7; TRBD1 aligns across 10 bases. CDR3 length equals 15 residues. Germline V gene sequence: CDR1 MNHNS, CDR2 SASEGT. V was clipped by 8 bases and J by 3 bases; unmatched bases: 10. The CDR3 nucleotides read TGTGCCAGCCTCATCGGACAGGGGGAAGTCTACGAGCAGTACTTC. Translating gives CASLIGQGEVYEQYF.

This chain joins TRBV28 and TRBJ2-7; TRBD1 or TRBD2 may be the D gene (7 bases each). The CDR3 loop spans 16 amino acids. V lost 3 bases, J lost 1 base, and 16 bases lay in between. CDR1 is MDHEN and CDR2 is SYDVKM in the germline V gene. CDR3 loop: CASSFRGRGLSYEQYF. CDR3 DNA sequence: TGTGCCAGCAGTTTTAGGGGGAGGGGGCTATCCTACGAGCAGTACTTC.

About this clone itself: The germline gene is not matched at one end of the junction; a read error may be the cause. The chain recombines TRBV7-7 with TRBJ2-3; D not resolved. In germline, CDR1 is SSHAT, CDR2 FNYEAQ (reference sequence). The CDR3 has 16 residues. The CDR3 protein is CASSLGLDKSTDTQYF. The CDR3 region has the DNA TGTGCTAGCAGCTTAGGTCTAGACAAGAGCACAGATACGCAGTATTTT.

This clone has just one count. V is TRBV7-9 and J is TRBJ2-7; the match to TRBD2 covers 13 bases. This CDR3 is 16 amino acids long. V gave up 5 bases and J gave up 3 bases; unmatched junction bases: 7. CDR1 and CDR2 (germline): SEHNR, FQNEAQ (reference sequence). The CDR3 protein is CASSSVWTSGSYEQYF. CDR3 nucleotides: TGTGCCAGCAGCAGTGTATGGACTAGCGGGAGCTACGAGCAGTACTTC.